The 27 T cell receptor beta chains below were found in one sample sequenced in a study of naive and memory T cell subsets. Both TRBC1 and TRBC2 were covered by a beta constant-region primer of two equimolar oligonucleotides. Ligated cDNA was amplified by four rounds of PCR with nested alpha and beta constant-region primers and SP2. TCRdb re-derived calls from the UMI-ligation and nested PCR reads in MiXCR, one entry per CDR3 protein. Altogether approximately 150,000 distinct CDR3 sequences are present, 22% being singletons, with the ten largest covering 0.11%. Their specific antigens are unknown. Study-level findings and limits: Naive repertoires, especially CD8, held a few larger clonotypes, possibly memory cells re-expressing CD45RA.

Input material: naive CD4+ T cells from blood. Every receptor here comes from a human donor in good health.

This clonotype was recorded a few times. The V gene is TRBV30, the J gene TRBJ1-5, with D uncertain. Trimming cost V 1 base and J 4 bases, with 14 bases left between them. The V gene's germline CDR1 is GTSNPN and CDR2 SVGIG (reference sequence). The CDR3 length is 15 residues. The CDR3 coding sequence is TGTGCCTGGAGTGACTCGCCCACTATAAATCAGCCCCAGCATTTT. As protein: CAWSDSPTINQPQHF.

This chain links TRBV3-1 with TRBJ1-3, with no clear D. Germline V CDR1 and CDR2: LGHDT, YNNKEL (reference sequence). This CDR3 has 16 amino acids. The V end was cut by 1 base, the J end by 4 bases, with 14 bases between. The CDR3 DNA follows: TGTGCCAGCAGCCAAGGGGCCGCCGCTGGAGGAAACACCATATATTTT. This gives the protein CASSQGAAAGGNTIYF.

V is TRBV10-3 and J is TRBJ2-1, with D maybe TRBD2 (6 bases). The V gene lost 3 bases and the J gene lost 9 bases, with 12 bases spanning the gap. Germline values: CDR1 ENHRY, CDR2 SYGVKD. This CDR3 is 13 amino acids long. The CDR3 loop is CAISENGGGEQFF. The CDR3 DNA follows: TGTGCCATCAGTGAAAATGGGGGAGGTGAGCAGTTCTTC.

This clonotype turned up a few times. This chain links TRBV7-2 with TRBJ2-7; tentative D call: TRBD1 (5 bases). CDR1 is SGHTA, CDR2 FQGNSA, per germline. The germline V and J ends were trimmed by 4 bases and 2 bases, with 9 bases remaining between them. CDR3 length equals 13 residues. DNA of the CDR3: TGTGCCAGCAGCTCAGGGTTACCCTACGAGCAGTACTTC. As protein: CASSSGLPYEQYF. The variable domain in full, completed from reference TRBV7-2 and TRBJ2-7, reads GAGVSQSPSNKVTEKGKDVELRCDPISGHTALYWYRQSLGQGLEFLIYFQGNSAPDKSGLPSDRFSAERTGGSVSTLTIQRTQQEDSAVYLCASSSGLPYEQYFGPGTRLTVT.

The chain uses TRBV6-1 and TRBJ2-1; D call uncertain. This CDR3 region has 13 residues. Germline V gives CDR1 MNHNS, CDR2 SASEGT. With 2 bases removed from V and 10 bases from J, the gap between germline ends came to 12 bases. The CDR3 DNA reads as TGTGCCAGCAGTGAACGGAGAACGGGCGAGCAGTTCTTC. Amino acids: CASSERRTGEQFF.

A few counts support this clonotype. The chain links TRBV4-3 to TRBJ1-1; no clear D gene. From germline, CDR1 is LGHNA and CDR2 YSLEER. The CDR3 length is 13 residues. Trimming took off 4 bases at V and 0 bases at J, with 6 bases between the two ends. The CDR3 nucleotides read TGCGCCAGCAGCCGCGCTGTGAACACTGAAGCTTTCTTT. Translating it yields CASSRAVNTEAFF.

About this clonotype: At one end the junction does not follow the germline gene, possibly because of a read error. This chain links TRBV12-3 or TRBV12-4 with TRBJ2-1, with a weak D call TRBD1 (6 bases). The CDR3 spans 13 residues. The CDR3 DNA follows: TGTGCCAGCAGGAAGGGACAAATCAATGGGCAGTTCTTC. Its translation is CASRKGQINGQFF.

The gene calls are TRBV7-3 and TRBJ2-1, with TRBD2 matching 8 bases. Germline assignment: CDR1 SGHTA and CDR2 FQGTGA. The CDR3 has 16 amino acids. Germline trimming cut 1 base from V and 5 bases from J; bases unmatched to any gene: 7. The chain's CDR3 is CASSLIPSGPNNEQFF. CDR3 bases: TGTGCCAGCAGCTTAATCCCTAGCGGGCCCAACAATGAGCAGTTCTTC.

The CDR3 sequence is CASRRPDRGSSYEQYF. The CDR3 DNA reads as TGTGCCAGCAGACGCCCCGACCGAGGATCCTCCTACGAGCAGTACTTC. The gene calls are TRBV6-2 or TRBV6-3 and TRBJ2-7; D not resolved. Germline V gives CDR1 MNHEY, CDR2 SVGEGT. The CDR3 loop spans 16 amino acids. V was shortened by 6 bases and J by 0 bases, with 18 bases between the two germline ends.

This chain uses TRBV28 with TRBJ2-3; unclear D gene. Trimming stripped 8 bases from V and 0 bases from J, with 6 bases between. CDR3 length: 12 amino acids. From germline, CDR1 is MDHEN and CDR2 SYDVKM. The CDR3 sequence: CASLDSTDTQYF. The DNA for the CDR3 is TGTGCCAGCCTCGATAGCACAGATACGCAGTATTTT.

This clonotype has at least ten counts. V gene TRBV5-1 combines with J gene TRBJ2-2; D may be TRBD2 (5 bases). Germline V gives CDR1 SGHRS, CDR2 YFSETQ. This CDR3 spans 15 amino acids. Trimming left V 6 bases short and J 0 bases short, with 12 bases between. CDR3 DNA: TGCGCCAGCAAGGAGGCTACGCCGAACACCGGGGAGCTGTTTTTT. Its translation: CASKEATPNTGELFF.

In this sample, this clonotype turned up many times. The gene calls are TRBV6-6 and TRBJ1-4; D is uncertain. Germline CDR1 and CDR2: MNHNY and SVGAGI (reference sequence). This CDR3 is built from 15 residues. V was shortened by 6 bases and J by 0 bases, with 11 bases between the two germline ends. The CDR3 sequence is CASSNSGSTNEKLFF. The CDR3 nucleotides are TGTGCCAGCAGCAATTCTGGGTCAACTAATGAAAAACTGTTTTTT.

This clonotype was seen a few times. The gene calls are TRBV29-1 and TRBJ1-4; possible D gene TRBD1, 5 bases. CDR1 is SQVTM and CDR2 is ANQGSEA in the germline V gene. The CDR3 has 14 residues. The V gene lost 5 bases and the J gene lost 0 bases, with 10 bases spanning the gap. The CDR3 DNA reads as TGCAGCGTTTCGGGGGTTGCAACTAATGAAAAACTGTTTTTT. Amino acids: CSVSGVATNEKLFF.

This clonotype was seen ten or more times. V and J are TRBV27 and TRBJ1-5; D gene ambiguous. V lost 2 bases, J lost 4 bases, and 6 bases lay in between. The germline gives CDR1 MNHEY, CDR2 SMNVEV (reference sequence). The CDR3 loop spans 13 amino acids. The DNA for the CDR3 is TGTGCCAGCAGTTTACTGGTAAATCAGCCCCAGCATTTT. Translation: CASSLLVNQPQHF.

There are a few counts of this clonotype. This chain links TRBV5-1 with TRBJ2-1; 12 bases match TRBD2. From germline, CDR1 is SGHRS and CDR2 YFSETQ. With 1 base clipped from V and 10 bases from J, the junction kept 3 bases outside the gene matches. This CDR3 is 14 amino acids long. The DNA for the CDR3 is TGCGCCAGCAGCTTGCGACTAGCGGGAGACGAGCAGTTCTTC. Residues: CASSLRLAGDEQFF. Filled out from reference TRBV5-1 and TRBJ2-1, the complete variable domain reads KAGVTQTPRYLIKTRGQQVTLSCSPISGHRSVSWYQQTPGQGLQFLFEYFSETQRNKGNFPGRFSGRQFSNSRSEMNVSTLELGDSALYLCASSLRLAGDEQFFGPGTRLTVL.

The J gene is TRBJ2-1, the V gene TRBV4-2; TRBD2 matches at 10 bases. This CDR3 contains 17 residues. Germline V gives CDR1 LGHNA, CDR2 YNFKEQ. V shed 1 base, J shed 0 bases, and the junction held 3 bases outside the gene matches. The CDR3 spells CASSQVAGGSSYNEQFF. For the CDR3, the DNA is TGTGCCAGCAGCCAAGTAGCGGGAGGAAGCTCCTACAATGAGCAGTTCTTC.

CDR3 sequence reads: CASSLKGLAPSSYNEQFF. The DNA for the CDR3 is TGTGCCAGCAGTTTAAAAGGACTAGCGCCTAGCTCCTACAATGAGCAGTTCTTC. The V call is TRBV6-6, the J call TRBJ2-1; 9 positions agree with TRBD2. Germline V lookup: CDR1 MNHNY, CDR2 SVGAGI (reference sequence). This CDR3 is built from 18 residues. V was pared by 4 bases and J by 0 bases, with 10 bases of the junction left unmatched.

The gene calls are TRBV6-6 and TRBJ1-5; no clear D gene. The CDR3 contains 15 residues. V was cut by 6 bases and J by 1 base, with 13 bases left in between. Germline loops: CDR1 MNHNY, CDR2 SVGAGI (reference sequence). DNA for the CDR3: TGTGCCAGCAGCCCTAGGACGGCAAGCAATCAGCCCCAGCATTTT. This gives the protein CASSPRTASNQPQHF.

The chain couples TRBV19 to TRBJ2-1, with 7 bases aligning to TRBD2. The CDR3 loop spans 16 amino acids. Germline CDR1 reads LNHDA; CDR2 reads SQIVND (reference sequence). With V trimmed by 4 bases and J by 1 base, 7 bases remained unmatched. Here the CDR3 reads CASSNPDSGSYNEQFF. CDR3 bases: TGTGCCAGTAGTAACCCCGATAGCGGGTCCTACAATGAGCAGTTCTTC.

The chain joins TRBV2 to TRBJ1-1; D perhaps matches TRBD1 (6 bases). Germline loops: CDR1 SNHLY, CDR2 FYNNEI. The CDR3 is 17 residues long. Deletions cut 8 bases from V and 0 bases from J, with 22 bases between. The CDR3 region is CASLYPGTPTMNTEAFF. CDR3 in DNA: TGTGCCAGCCTCTATCCCGGGACACCTACTATGAACACTGAAGCTTTCTTT.

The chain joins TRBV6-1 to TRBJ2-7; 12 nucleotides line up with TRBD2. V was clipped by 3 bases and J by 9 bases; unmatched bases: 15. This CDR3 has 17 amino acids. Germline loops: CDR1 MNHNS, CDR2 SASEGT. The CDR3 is CASSDEGLAGVPTGQYF. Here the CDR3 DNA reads TGTGCCAGCAGTGATGAGGGACTAGCGGGCGTGCCTACTGGGCAGTACTTC.

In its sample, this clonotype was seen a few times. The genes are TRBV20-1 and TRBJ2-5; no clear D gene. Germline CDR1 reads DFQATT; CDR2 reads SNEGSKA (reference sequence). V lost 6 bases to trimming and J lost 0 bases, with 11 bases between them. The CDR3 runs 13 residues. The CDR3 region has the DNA TGCAGTGCCCCTCGACGGAACCAAGAGACCCAGTACTTC. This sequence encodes CSAPRRNQETQYF.

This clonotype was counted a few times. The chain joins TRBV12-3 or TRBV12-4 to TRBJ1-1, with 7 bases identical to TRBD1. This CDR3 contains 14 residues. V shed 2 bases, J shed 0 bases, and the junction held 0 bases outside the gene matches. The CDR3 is CASSLTGVNTEAFF. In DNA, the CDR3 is TGTGCCAGCAGTTTAACAGGGGTGAACACTGAAGCTTTCTTT.

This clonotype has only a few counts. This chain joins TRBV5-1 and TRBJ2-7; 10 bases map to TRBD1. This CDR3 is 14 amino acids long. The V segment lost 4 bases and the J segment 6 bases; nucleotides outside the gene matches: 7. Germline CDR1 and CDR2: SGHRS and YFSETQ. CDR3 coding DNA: TGCGCCAGCAGCCTTCAGGGACAGGGGAGCGAGCAGTACTTC. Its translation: CASSLQGQGSEQYF. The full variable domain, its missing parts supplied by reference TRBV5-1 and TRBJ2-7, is KAGVTQTPRYLIKTRGQQVTLSCSPISGHRSVSWYQQTPGQGLQFLFEYFSETQRNKGNFPGRFSGRQFSNSRSEMNVSTLELGDSALYLCASSLQGQGSEQYFGPGTRLTVT.

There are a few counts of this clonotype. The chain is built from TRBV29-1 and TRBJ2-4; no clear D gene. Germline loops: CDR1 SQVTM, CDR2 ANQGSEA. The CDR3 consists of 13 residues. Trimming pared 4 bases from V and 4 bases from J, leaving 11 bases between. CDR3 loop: CSVAGLLKNIQYF. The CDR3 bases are TGCAGCGTTGCAGGTTTATTAAAAAACATTCAGTACTTC. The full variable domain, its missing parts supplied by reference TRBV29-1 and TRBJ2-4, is SAVISQKPSRDICQRGTSLTIQCQVDSQVTMMFWYRQQPGQSLTLIATANQGSEATYESGFVIDKFPISRPNLTFSTLTVSNMSPEDSSIYLCSVAGLLKNIQYFGAGTRLSVL.

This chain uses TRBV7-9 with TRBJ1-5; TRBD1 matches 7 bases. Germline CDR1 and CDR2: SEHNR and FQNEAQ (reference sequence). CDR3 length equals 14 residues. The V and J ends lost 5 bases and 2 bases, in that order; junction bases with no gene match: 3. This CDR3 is CASSTGARNQPQHF. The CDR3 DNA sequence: TGTGCCAGCAGCACAGGGGCGCGCAATCAGCCCCAGCATTTT.

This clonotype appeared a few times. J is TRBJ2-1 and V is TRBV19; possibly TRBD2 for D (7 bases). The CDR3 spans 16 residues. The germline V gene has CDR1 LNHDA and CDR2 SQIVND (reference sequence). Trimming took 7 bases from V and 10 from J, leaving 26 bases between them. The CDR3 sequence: CASIKRAGAGRMEQFF. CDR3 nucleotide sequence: TGTGCCAGTATCAAACGGGCGGGGGCAGGGAGAATGGAGCAGTTCTTC.